The 18 T cell receptor beta chains reported below all come from one sample, sequenced in a study of blood T cells in healthy people across ages (dated by TCRdb to between 2014 and 2017). Libraries were made using 5' RACE. The instrument was an Illumina HiSeq 2500. The second PCR ran for about 6 to 12 cycles and used a J-beta primer mix along with a sample-barcoded 5' primer. Using fastp at Q25 and MiXCR, TCRdb reprocessed the public reads and kept productive beta chains. All rows with the same CDR3 protein become a single entry with the most common DNA and genes. Across this sample there are roughly 680,000 distinct CDR3 sequences, with 52% seen only once. The ten largest make up less than 15% of the sample. Material: blood. Source of these receptors: a woman older than 75 in good health.

This clonotype turned up a few times. The chain employs TRBV7-2 and TRBJ2-6; unclear D gene. Per germline, CDR1 SGHTA and CDR2 FQGNSA. Trimming shortened V by 10 bases and J by 4 bases, and 14 bases separated the two germline ends. The CDR3 runs to 14 residues. The CDR3 reads CATQVRGGANVLTF. CDR3 in DNA: TGTGCCACCCAAGTGCGTGGGGGGGCCAACGTCCTGACTTTC.

The chain combines TRBV20-1 with TRBJ2-5, with 8 positions matching TRBD2. CDR3 length equals 13 residues. The germline V gene has CDR1 DFQATT and CDR2 SNEGSKA (reference sequence). V shed 6 bases and J 3 bases; nucleotides not matched to a gene: 6. The CDR3 is CSALPGLEETQYF. CDR3 sequence (DNA): TGCAGTGCCCTCCCGGGACTAGAAGAGACCCAGTACTTC.

This clonotype showed up just once. The J gene is TRBJ2-5, the V gene TRBV18; D call uncertain. The CDR3 covers 15 residues. Germline V gene sequence: CDR1 KGHSH, CDR2 LQKENI. Trimming stripped 3 bases from V and 1 base from J, with 12 bases between. The CDR3 region is CASSPCTSSQETQYF. The CDR3 DNA is TGTGCCAGCTCACCCTGCACCAGCTCCCAAGAGACCCAGTACTTC.

V is TRBV4-3 and J is TRBJ2-1; 8 bases agree with TRBD2. The germline gives CDR1 LGHNA, CDR2 YSLEER. The junction had 10 bases not matched to a gene; V was cut back by 0 bases and J by 3 bases. This CDR3 region has 18 residues. For the CDR3, the DNA is TGCGCCAGCAGCCAAGACCCTCCTGCTAGCGGGTACTACAATGAGCAGTTCTTC. Translated: CASSQDPPASGYYNEQFF.

This rearrangement joins TRBV29-1 to TRBJ2-4; D gene unclear. The end of the DNA fits TRBJ2-5 better, so the J call may be wrong. CDR3 length: 12 residues. CDR1 is SQVTM and CDR2 is ANQGSEA in the germline V gene. The CDR3 is CSVGATQETQYF. CDR3 DNA: TGCAGCGTTGGTGCTACGCAAGAGACCCAGTACTTC.

Concerning this clonotype itself: A read error may produce the germline difference seen at one junction end. V usage is TRBV25-1 and J usage is TRBJ1-6; no clear D. Germline V gene lookup returns CDR1 MGHDK and CDR2 SYGVNS. This CDR3 is 13 amino acids long. The CDR3 bases are TGTGTCAGCAGTCCAATGGGGAATTCACCCCTCCACTTT. This translates into CVSSPMGNSPLHF.

The chain combines TRBV20-1 with TRBJ2-5; the D gene is possibly TRBD2 (6 bases). This CDR3 spans 12 amino acids. CDR1 and CDR2 (germline): DFQATT, SNEGSKA (reference sequence). The CDR3 loop reads CSHTVGGREQYF. The CDR3 region has the DNA TGCAGCCATACAGTGGGGGGAAGGGAGCAGTACTTC.

For this clonotype: Being one base from a much bigger clone, this may be a read error. V usage is TRBV24-1 and J usage is TRBJ2-5; D might be TRBD1 (6 bases). The end of the DNA aligns better with TRBJ2-1, so the J call may be wrong. In germline, CDR1 is KGHDR, CDR2 SFDVKD. This CDR3 is built from 14 residues. DNA of the CDR3: TGTGCCACCAGTGACCCGGGACACCAAGAGACCCAGTTCTTC. Translating gives CATSDPGHQETQFF.

The chain is built from TRBV12-3 or TRBV12-4 and TRBJ1-5, with a weak D call TRBD1 (6 bases). The CDR3 runs 14 residues. V gave up 6 bases and J gave up 2 bases, with 11 bases separating them. The DNA for the CDR3 is TGTGCCAGCAGCTACAGGGAAGGCAATCAGCCCCAGCATTTT. The encoded protein is CASSYREGNQPQHF.

The chain combines TRBV5-4 with TRBJ2-3; 13 bases are shared with TRBD2. V lost 0 bases to trimming and J lost 10 bases; unmatched junction nucleotides: 14. The CDR3 covers 18 residues. Germline CDR1 reads SGHNT; CDR2 reads YYREEE (reference sequence). As DNA, the CDR3 is TGTGCCAGCAGCTTGGGAGCCAGGACTAGCGGGAGTTTGTATGCGCAGTATTTT. Encoded protein: CASSLGARTSGSLYAQYF.

The V and J genes are TRBV6-6 and TRBJ2-5; possibly TRBD1 for D (5 bases). This CDR3 is 13 amino acids long. With 3 bases removed from V and 4 bases from J, the gap between germline ends came to 9 bases. CDR1 is MNHNY, CDR2 SVGAGI, per germline (reference sequence). The CDR3 coding sequence is TGTGCCAGCAGTTATCAGGGCGGAGAGACCCAGTACTTC. Protein product: CASSYQGGETQYF.

The J gene is TRBJ2-1, the V gene TRBV6-5; a possible D gene is TRBD1 (7 bases). V was cut by 7 bases and J by 9 bases, with 16 bases left in between. This CDR3 contains 13 residues. Germline CDR1 and CDR2: MNHEY and SVGAGI. This CDR3 is CASTPGGGREQFF. CDR3 bases: TGTGCCAGCACCCCAGGGGGAGGACGTGAGCAGTTCTTC.

This clonotype was counted ten times or more. This rearrangement joins TRBV5-1 to TRBJ2-1, with TRBD1 matching 10 bases. This CDR3 is built from 15 residues. Germline loops: CDR1 SGHRS, CDR2 YFSETQ. The J segment lost 3 bases and the V segment lost 5 bases, leaving 5 bases of the junction unmatched. CDR3 coding DNA: TGCGCCAGCAGGACCGGGACAGGGGACTACAATGAGCAGTTCTTC. It codes for CASRTGTGDYNEQFF. The variable domain in full, with the rest retrieved from reference TRBV5-1 and TRBJ2-1, is KAGVTQTPRYLIKTRGQQVTLSCSPISGHRSVSWYQQTPGQGLQFLFEYFSETQRNKGNFPGRFSGRQFSNSRSEMNVSTLELGDSALYLCASRTGTGDYNEQFFGPGTRLTVL.

A word on this clonotype: A read error may account for a junction end that differs from germline. This chain uses TRBV28 with TRBJ1-5; TRBD1 matches 8 bases. Germline CDR1 is MDHEN and CDR2 is SYDVKM. The CDR3 has 17 amino acids. CDR3 nucleotide sequence: TGTGCCAGCAGTTTAATCCAGGGGGCGTCTAGCAATGAGCCCCAGCATTTT. Amino acid sequence: CASSLIQGASSNEPQHF.

A single count supports this clonotype. The V and J genes are TRBV3-1 and TRBJ2-1, with 7 positions matching TRBD1. Germline V lookup: CDR1 LGHDT, CDR2 YNNKEL (reference sequence). The CDR3 has 15 residues. The V segment lost 4 bases and the J segment 6 bases; nucleotides outside the gene matches: 9. CDR3 loop: CASSPEWAGGNEQFF. The CDR3, as DNA: TGTGCCAGCAGCCCAGAGTGGGCAGGGGGCAATGAGCAGTTCTTC.

This clonotype showed up many times. The chain uses TRBV20-1 and TRBJ1-4, with 11 bases identical to TRBD1. V shed 1 base and J 8 bases; nucleotides not matched to a gene: 0. The CDR3 contains 13 residues. Germline V lookup: CDR1 DFQATT, CDR2 SNEGSKA (reference sequence). The CDR3 spells CSARGTGGEKLFF. Written as DNA, the CDR3 is TGCAGTGCTAGAGGGACAGGGGGCGAAAAACTGTTTTTT.

The table lists this clonotype with a few counts. The gene calls are TRBV20-1 and TRBJ2-5; TRBD1 agrees at 8 bases. Germline V gene data show CDR1 as DFQATT and CDR2 as SNEGSKA (reference sequence). V shed 3 bases, J shed 4 bases, and the junction held 4 bases outside the gene matches. The CDR3 sequence is 13 residues long. In DNA, the CDR3 is TGCAGTGCTAGGCCCGACAGGGGAGAGACCCAGTACTTC. Residues: CSARPDRGETQYF.

At least ten counts were recorded for this clonotype. The chain joins TRBV7-2 to TRBJ2-3; 7 nucleotides line up with TRBD1. The V gene end was trimmed by 5 bases and the J gene end by 0 bases; junction bases not matched to a gene: 8. This CDR3 has 16 amino acids. Looked up from germline, CDR1 is SGHTA and CDR2 is FQGNSA. The CDR3 protein is CASSGRTGLSTDTQYF. CDR3 sequence (DNA): TGTGCCAGCAGCGGGCGGACAGGACTTAGCACAGATACGCAGTATTTT.